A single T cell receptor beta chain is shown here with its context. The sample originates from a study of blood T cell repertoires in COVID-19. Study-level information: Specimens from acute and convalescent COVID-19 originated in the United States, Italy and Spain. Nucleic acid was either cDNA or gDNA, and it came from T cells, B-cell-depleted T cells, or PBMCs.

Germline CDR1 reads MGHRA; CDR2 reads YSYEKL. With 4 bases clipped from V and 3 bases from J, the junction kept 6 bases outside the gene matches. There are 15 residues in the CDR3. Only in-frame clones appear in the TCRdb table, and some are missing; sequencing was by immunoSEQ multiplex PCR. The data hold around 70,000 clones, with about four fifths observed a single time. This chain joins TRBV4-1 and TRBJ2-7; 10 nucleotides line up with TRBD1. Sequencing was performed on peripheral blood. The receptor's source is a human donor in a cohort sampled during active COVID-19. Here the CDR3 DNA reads TGCGCCAGCAGCCTTAGGACAGGGGGGAACTACGAGCAGTACTTC. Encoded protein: CASSLRTGGNYEQYF.